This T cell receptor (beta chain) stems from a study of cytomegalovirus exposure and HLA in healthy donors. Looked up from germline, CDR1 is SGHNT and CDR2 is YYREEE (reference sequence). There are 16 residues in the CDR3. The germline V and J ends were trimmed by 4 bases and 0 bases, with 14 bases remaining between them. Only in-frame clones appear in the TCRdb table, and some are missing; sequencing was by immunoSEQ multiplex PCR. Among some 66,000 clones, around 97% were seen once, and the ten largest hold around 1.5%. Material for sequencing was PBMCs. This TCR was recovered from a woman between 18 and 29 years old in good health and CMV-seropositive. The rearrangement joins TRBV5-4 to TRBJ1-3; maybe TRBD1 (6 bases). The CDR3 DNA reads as TGTGCCAGCAGCATCGGACAGCTAGGCTCTGGAAACACCATATATTTT. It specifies CASSIGQLGSGNTIYF.